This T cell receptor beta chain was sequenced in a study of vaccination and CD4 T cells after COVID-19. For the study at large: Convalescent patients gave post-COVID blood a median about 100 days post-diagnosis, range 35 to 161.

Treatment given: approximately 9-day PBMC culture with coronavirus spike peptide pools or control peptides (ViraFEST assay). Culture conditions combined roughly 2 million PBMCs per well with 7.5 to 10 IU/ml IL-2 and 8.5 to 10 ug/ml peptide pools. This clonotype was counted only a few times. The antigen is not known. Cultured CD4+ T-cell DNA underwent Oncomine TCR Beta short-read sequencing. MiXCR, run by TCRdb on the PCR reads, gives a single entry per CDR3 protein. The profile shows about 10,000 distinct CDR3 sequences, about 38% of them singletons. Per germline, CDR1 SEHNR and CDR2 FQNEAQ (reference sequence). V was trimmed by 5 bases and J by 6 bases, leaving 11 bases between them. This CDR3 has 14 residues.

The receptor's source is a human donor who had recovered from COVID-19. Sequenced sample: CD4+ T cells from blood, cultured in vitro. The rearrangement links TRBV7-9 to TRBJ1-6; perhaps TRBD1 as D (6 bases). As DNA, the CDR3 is TGTGCCAGCAGCCTAGGGGGTGGTAATTCACCCCTCCACTTT. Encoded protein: CASSLGGGNSPLHF.